This is a list of T cell receptor beta chains from one sample in a study of breast tumors, draining lymph nodes, adjacent tissues. TCRdb redid the calling of the multiplex PCR reads with MiXCR, one entry per CDR3 protein. Of 90,000 to 120,000 distinct CDR3 sequences in the sample, 21% were seen once. The sequencing input was axillary lymph node tissue. These receptors were obtained from a female donor with breast cancer. Some clones in this sample may be carry-over from other donors' samples. The CDR3 runs from the conserved cysteine through the conserved F or W. D genes are given only for firm matches. Clone size appears in some rows only: once, few, many, or a class for an expanded clone.

size: many
D: TRBD2
V: TRBV20-1
J: TRBJ2-7
DNA: TGCAGTGCTAGTTCTCCTAGCGGGGAACAACGTTACGAGCAGTACTTC
CDR3: CSASSPSGEQRYEQYF

size: few
D: -
V: TRBV6-1
J: TRBJ2-7
DNA: TGTGCCAGCAGTGAGAGTGGCCCGACGCGCAGAGAGCAGTACTTC
CDR3: CASSESGPTRREQYF

size: -
D: -
V: TRBV27
J: TRBJ2-1
DNA: TGTGCCAGCAGCCCCCAGAGAAGGGATGAGCAGTTCTTC
CDR3: CASSPQRRDEQFF

size: many
D: TRBD2
V: TRBV20-1
J: TRBJ2-7
DNA: TGCAGTGCCCCACCTAGGACTAGCGGGGGGTACGAGCAGTACTTC
CDR3: CSAPPRTSGGYEQYF

size: many
D: TRBD2
V: TRBV19
J: TRBJ2-7
DNA: TGTGCCAGTAGCCTCACTAGCGAGGGAACCTACGAGCAGTACTTC
CDR3: CASSLTSEGTYEQYF

size: few
D: -
V: TRBV19
J: TRBJ1-5
DNA: TGTGCCACCGCGGGCGGTTATAGCAATCAGCCCCAGCATTTT
CDR3: CATAGGYSNQPQHF

size: many
D: TRBD1
V: TRBV6-1
J: TRBJ2-5
DNA: TGTGCCAGCAGGAGGGACAGGGTCGGACAAGAGACCCAGTACTTC
CDR3: CASRRDRVGQETQYF

size: many
D: TRBD1
V: TRBV4-1
J: TRBJ2-5
DNA: TGCGCCAGCAGCCTCCGACAGGGCGGGGAGACCCAGTACTTC
CDR3: CASSLRQGGETQYF

size: many
D: -
V: TRBV9
J: TRBJ2-5
DNA: TGTGCCAGCACCTTCGGAGGAGGGGTCCAAGAGACCCAGTACTTC
CDR3: CASTFGGGVQETQYF

size: many
D: TRBD1
V: TRBV4-1
J: TRBJ2-2
DNA: TGCGCCAGCAGCAAAAGCTGGGGACAGGGTGGGAGAAGGGCGAACACCGGGGAGCTGTTTTTT
CDR3: CASSKSWGQGGRRANTGELFF

size: many
D: -
V: TRBV19
J: TRBJ2-7
DNA: TGTGCCAGTAGTAACCAGGTTAGCTCCTACGAGCAGTACTTC
CDR3: CASSNQVSSYEQYF

size: many
D: -
V: TRBV4-1
J: TRBJ2-7
DNA: TGCGCCAGCAGCCAAGATGGGCAGAATCCCTACGAGCAGTACTTC
CDR3: CASSQDGQNPYEQYF

size: many
D: TRBD2
V: TRBV20-1
J: TRBJ2-1
DNA: TGCAGTGCTACCGGGACTAGCGGGCACAATGAGCAGTTCTTC
CDR3: CSATGTSGHNEQFF

size: many
D: TRBD2
V: TRBV5-1
J: TRBJ2-3
DNA: TGCGCCAGCAGCTCCGGGACTAGCGGGGGCACAGATACGCAGTATTTT
CDR3: CASSSGTSGGTDTQYF

size: -
D: -
V: TRBV28
J: TRBJ2-7
DNA: TGTGCCAGCAGTCCGAGGATCCGGGACACCTACGAGCAGTACTTC
CDR3: CASSPRIRDTYEQYF

size: many
D: TRBD2
V: TRBV11-2
J: TRBJ2-5
DNA: TGTGCCAGCAGCTTATCATTGGGCGGGAGGGCCGAGGGGATGACCCAGTACTTC
CDR3: CASSLSLGGRAEGMTQYF

size: many
D: TRBD2
V: TRBV4-1
J: TRBJ2-3
DNA: TGCGCCAGCAGCCAAGTCCGAGGGACTAGCGGCACAGATACGCAGTATTTT
CDR3: CASSQVRGTSGTDTQYF

size: many
D: TRBD1
V: TRBV27
J: TRBJ2-7
DNA: TGTGCCAGCAGTGCCGACAGGGGGCGGGGTGAGCAGTACTTC
CDR3: CASSADRGRGEQYF

size: many
D: -
V: TRBV11-3
J: TRBJ2-1
DNA: TGTGCCAGCAGCCAACAAGGGGGATACAATGAGCAGTTCTTC
CDR3: CASSQQGGYNEQFF

size: many
D: -
V: TRBV7-8
J: TRBJ1-6
DNA: TGTGCCAGCAGCAACGGTGGCGGAGAATCTGATTCACCCCTCCACTTT
CDR3: CASSNGGGESDSPLHF

size: many
D: TRBD2
V: TRBV10-3
J: TRBJ2-2
DNA: TGTGCCATCAGTGAGTCGACTAGCGGGGGTGGCACCGGGGAGCTGTTTTTT
CDR3: CAISESTSGGGTGELFF

size: many
D: -
V: TRBV5-1
J: TRBJ2-2
DNA: TGCGCCAGCAGACCGACAATAAACACCGGGGAGCTGTTTTTT
CDR3: CASRPTINTGELFF

size: many
D: TRBD2
V: TRBV9
J: TRBJ2-7
DNA: TGTGCCAGCAGCCCCGGGGGGACTACCAACTACGAGCAGTACTTC
CDR3: CASSPGGTTNYEQYF

size: many
D: TRBD1
V: TRBV3-1
J: TRBJ2-7
DNA: TGTGCCAGCACCCGAGGTATAGGACAGGTGTACTTC
CDR3: CASTRGIGQVYF

size: many
D: -
V: TRBV4-1
J: TRBJ2-7
DNA: TGCGCCAGCAGCCAAGTACTTGGGCAGAGGTTTTGGGAGCAGTACTTC
CDR3: CASSQVLGQRFWEQYF

size: many
D: -
V: TRBV19
J: TRBJ2-7
DNA: TGTGCCAGTAGTATCGTGGGGGATAGGGGCTACGAGCAGTACTTC
CDR3: CASSIVGDRGYEQYF

size: many
D: TRBD1
V: TRBV5-8
J: TRBJ1-5
DNA: TGTGCCAGCAGCCATGGACAGGGCGGCAATCAGCCCCAGCATTTT
CDR3: CASSHGQGGNQPQHF

size: many
D: -
V: TRBV9
J: TRBJ2-5
DNA: TGTGCCAGCAGCGTCCAAGGGGGTCAAGAGACCCAGTACTTC
CDR3: CASSVQGGQETQYF

size: many
D: -
V: TRBV29-1
J: TRBJ2-7
DNA: TGCAGCGTCCGAGGCCGGGGGGAGCAGTACTTC
CDR3: CSVRGRGEQYF

size: many
D: -
V: TRBV6-1
J: TRBJ2-7
DNA: TGTGCCAGCAGTGAAGTACAGGCCTACGAGCAGTACTTC
CDR3: CASSEVQAYEQYF

size: many
D: TRBD1
V: TRBV5-1
J: TRBJ2-1
DNA: TGCGCCAGCAGCTTGAGGGTAGGGGGCAAACCAACCTACAATGAGCAGTTCTTC
CDR3: CASSLRVGGKPTYNEQFF

size: many
D: -
V: TRBV15
J: TRBJ1-3
DNA: TGTGCCACCAGCAGATCCTCAGGAGCTGGAAACACCATATATTTT
CDR3: CATSRSSGAGNTIYF

size: many
D: -
V: TRBV11-1
J: TRBJ2-7
DNA: TGTGCCAGCAGCGCAACAGGGTATGAGCAGTACTTC
CDR3: CASSATGYEQYF

size: many
D: -
V: TRBV6-5
J: TRBJ1-5
DNA: TGTGCCAGCAGTATCAACGGACAGCAGAATCAGCCCCAGCATTTT
CDR3: CASSINGQQNQPQHF

size: medium-sized
D: TRBD1
V: TRBV5-5
J: TRBJ1-6
DNA: TGTGCCAGCAGCTTTACCGGGACAGAACCCCTCCACTTT
CDR3: CASSFTGTEPLHF

size: many
D: TRBD2
V: TRBV14
J: TRBJ2-5
DNA: TGTGCCAGCAGCCAAGGACCTCTAGCGGGAGGGATGTTAGAGACCCAGTACTTC
CDR3: CASSQGPLAGGMLETQYF

size: many
D: -
V: TRBV12-3/TRBV12-4
J: TRBJ1-3
DNA: TGTGCCAGCAGTTTCTTGGGGGCCTCTGGAAACACCATATATTTT
CDR3: CASSFLGASGNTIYF

size: many
D: TRBD1
V: TRBV19
J: TRBJ1-5
DNA: TGTGCCAGTAGCTCACCCCGACAGGGTTTCCAGCCCCAGCATTTT
CDR3: CASSSPRQGFQPQHF

size: few
D: -
V: TRBV28
J: TRBJ1-2
DNA: TGTGCCAGCAGTCCCCTAGCCTCTCGGGGTGGCTACACCTTC
CDR3: CASSPLASRGGYTF

size: -
D: TRBD1
V: TRBV4-1
J: TRBJ1-2
DNA: TGCGCCAGCAGCCAAGACGGACAGGGGGCAGACGGCTACACCTTC
CDR3: CASSQDGQGADGYTF

size: few
D: TRBD1
V: TRBV7-3
J: TRBJ2-7
DNA: TGTGCCAGCAGCTTACCGACAGGGATAGAGCAGTACTTC
CDR3: CASSLPTGIEQYF

size: many
D: -
V: TRBV6-4
J: TRBJ2-1
DNA: TGTGCCAGCAGCAGGACGGAGAGCTCCTACAATGAGCAGTTCTTC
CDR3: CASSRTESSYNEQFF

size: -
D: -
V: TRBV28
J: TRBJ1-1
DNA: TGTGCCAGCAGTTTCCAGGGGAACACTGAAGCTTTCTTT
CDR3: CASSFQGNTEAFF

size: many
D: TRBD1
V: TRBV19
J: TRBJ2-1
DNA: TGTGCCAGTAGTACTGGTCTTACAGGGGACGAGCAGTTCTTC
CDR3: CASSTGLTGDEQFF

size: many
D: -
V: TRBV9
J: TRBJ2-3
DNA: TGTGCCAGCAGCGCCGGGGGCACAGATACGCAGTATTTT
CDR3: CASSAGGTDTQYF

size: many
D: -
V: TRBV6-6
J: TRBJ1-3
DNA: TGTGCCAGCAGTCCAAGCGGGGGGGGCTCTGGAAACACCATATATTTT
CDR3: CASSPSGGGSGNTIYF

size: many
D: TRBD2
V: TRBV5-1
J: TRBJ2-1
DNA: TGCGCCAGCAGCTTAGGTACTAGCGGGAGACTCTTGAGCTCCTACAATGAGCAGTTCTTC
CDR3: CASSLGTSGRLLSSYNEQFF

size: many
D: -
V: TRBV4-1
J: TRBJ2-1
DNA: TGCGCCAGCAGCCAAGTGCTTTGGGGGGCGGATGAGCAGTTCTTC
CDR3: CASSQVLWGADEQFF

size: many
D: -
V: TRBV28
J: TRBJ2-3
DNA: TGTGCCAGCAGTCCGGGGATGGATACGCAGTATTTT
CDR3: CASSPGMDTQYF

size: many
D: -
V: TRBV6-5
J: TRBJ1-5
DNA: TGTGCCAGCAGTTACGCGAGTTGGGGTCAGCCCCAGCATTTT
CDR3: CASSYASWGQPQHF